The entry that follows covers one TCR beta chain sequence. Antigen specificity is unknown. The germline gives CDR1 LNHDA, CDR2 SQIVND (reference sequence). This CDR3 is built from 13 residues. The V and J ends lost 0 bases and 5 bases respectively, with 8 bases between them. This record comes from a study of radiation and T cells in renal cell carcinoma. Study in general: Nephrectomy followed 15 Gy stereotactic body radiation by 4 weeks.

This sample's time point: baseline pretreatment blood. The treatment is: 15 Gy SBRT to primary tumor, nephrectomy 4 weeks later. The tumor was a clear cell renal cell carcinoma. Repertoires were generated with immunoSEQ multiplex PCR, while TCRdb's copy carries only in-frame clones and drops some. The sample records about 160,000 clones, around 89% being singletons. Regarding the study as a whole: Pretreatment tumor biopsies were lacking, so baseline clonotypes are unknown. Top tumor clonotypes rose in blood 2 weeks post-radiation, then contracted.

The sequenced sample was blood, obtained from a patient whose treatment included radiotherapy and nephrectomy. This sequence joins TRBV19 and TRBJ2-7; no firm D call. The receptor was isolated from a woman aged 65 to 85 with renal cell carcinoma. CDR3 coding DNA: TGTGCCAGTAGTATAGATCTAAGGGACGAGCAGTACTTC. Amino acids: CASSIDLRDEQYF. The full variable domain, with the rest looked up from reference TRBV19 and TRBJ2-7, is DGGITQSPKYLFRKEGQNVTLSCEQNLNHDAMYWYRQDPGQGLRLIYYSQIVNDFQKGDIAEGYSVSREKKESFPLTVTSAQKNPTAFYLCASSIDLRDEQYFGPGTRLTVT.